This TCR beta chain appears in the sequencing data of a study of identical twins. Study-wide results and limits: Models predicted too little out-of-frame TCR alpha sharing in monozygotic twins. Twins' excess sharing was less marked for out-of-frame beta sequences. Insertions were fewer in abundant cord blood beta clonotypes, whereas memory repertoires showed none of this pattern.

V shed 0 bases, J shed 15 bases, and the junction held 8 bases outside the gene matches. Germline loops: CDR1 SGHRS, CDR2 YFSETQ. The CDR3 covers 13 residues. Using its own MiXCR run on the 5' RACE reads, TCRdb lists one record per CDR3 protein. The sample records 570,000 or so distinct CDR3 sequences, more than 9% being singletons. There are a few counts of this clonotype. Its antigen remains unknown. This sample also appeared in a second study, on yellow fever vaccine responses in identical twins.

The gene calls are TRBV5-1 and TRBJ2-4, with 8 bases fitting TRBD1. The source material was PBMCs. This sequence was found in a woman younger than 30 in good health. The CDR3 sequence: CASSLADRALSYF. Here the CDR3 DNA reads TGCGCCAGCAGCTTGGCGGACAGGGCTCTTTCGTACTTC. The full variable domain, with the rest looked up from reference TRBV5-1 and TRBJ2-4, is KAGVTQTPRYLIKTRGQQVTLSCSPISGHRSVSWYQQTPGQGLQFLFEYFSETQRNKGNFPGRFSGRQFSNSRSEMNVSTLELGDSALYLCASSLADRALSYFGAGTRLSVL.